The 8 T cell receptor beta chains presented below share a single source sample, sequenced in a study of cytotoxic CD8 clonotypes in ibrutinib-treated CLL. The assay was immunoSEQ multiplex PCR, and TCRdb's table has in-frame clones only and misses some. The top ten hold 20% to 25% of the sample, which has approximately 92,000 clones, more than 70% seen once. The source material was PBMCs, sampled after 24 months of ibrutinib treatment. These receptors came from a human donor with chronic lymphocytic leukemia.

This chain links TRBV6-6 with TRBJ1-3; D is undetermined. Germline V lookup: CDR1 MNHNY, CDR2 SVGAGI (reference sequence). V was pared by 5 bases and J by 2 bases, with 4 bases between. The CDR3 spans 12 residues. The CDR3 DNA follows: TGTGCCAGCAGTACGACTGGAAACACCATATATTTT. Protein: CASSTTGNTIYF.

The V call is TRBV15, the J call TRBJ2-2, with 11 bases aligning to TRBD1. Germline V CDR1 and CDR2: LNHNV, YYDKDF (reference sequence). Trimming cost V 4 bases and J 7 bases; bases outside gene matches: 8. This CDR3 is 16 amino acids long. The CDR3 spells CATSTPGQGVVGELFF. CDR3 bases: TGTGCCACCAGCACACCGGGACAGGGGGTAGTCGGGGAGCTGTTTTTT.

CDR3 loop: CASGITQGEMNTEAFF. The CDR3 coding sequence is TGTGCCAGCGGAATTACCCAGGGGGAAATGAACACTGAAGCTTTCTTT. The rearrangement uses TRBV28 and TRBJ1-1; 7 bases map to TRBD1. Losses at the gene ends were 8 bases for V and 0 bases for J; bases not matched to a gene: 12. This CDR3 is built from 16 residues. Germline values: CDR1 MDHEN, CDR2 SYDVKM.

The genes are TRBV4-2 and TRBJ1-4, with 7 bases lining up with TRBD1. The length of the CDR3 is 16 residues. Per the germline V gene, CDR1 is LGHNA and CDR2 is YNFKEQ. The trim removed 3 bases at V and 5 bases at J, leaving 9 bases unmatched. The CDR3 protein is CASSQAWDSTNEKLFF. DNA for the CDR3: TGTGCCAGCAGCCAGGCCTGGGACAGCACAAATGAAAAACTGTTTTTT.

The genes are TRBV19 and TRBJ2-1; the D is unclear. The CDR3 is 13 residues long. Trimming pared 2 bases from V and 7 bases from J, leaving 9 bases between. The germline gives CDR1 LNHDA, CDR2 SQIVND (reference sequence). CDR3 amino acids: CASSITQTNEQFF. CDR3 bases: TGTGCCAGTAGTATAACCCAGACAAATGAGCAGTTCTTC.

This chain uses TRBV6-5 with TRBJ1-2; TRBD1 agrees at 10 bases. Germline CDR1 reads MNHEY; CDR2 reads SVGAGI. CDR3 length: 13 amino acids. J gave up 7 bases and V 6 bases, and 5 bases lay outside the gene matches. CDR3 coding DNA: TGTGCCAGCAGCCTGGACAGGGGGTCTGGCTACACCTTC. Its translation: CASSLDRGSGYTF.

This clone was recorded once. The chain uses TRBV19 and TRBJ1-4; D might be TRBD1 (5 bases). Germline V gene lookup returns CDR1 LNHDA and CDR2 SQIVND (reference sequence). The CDR3 consists of 15 residues. V lost 8 bases and J lost 0, with 13 bases in between. CDR3 DNA: TGTGCCAGTCAAACAGGATACGCAACTAATGAAAAACTGTTTTTT. This gives the protein CASQTGYATNEKLFF.

This clone was observed once. The chain combines TRBV6-5 with TRBJ1-1; maybe TRBD1 (5 bases). CDR1 MNHEY and CDR2 SVGAGI come from the germline V gene. With 0 bases removed from V and 10 bases from J, the gap between germline ends came to 12 bases. This CDR3 comprises 13 residues. Here the CDR3 reads CASSYSRAGPAFF. The CDR3 DNA follows: TGTGCCAGCAGTTACTCCCGGGCAGGGCCAGCTTTCTTT.